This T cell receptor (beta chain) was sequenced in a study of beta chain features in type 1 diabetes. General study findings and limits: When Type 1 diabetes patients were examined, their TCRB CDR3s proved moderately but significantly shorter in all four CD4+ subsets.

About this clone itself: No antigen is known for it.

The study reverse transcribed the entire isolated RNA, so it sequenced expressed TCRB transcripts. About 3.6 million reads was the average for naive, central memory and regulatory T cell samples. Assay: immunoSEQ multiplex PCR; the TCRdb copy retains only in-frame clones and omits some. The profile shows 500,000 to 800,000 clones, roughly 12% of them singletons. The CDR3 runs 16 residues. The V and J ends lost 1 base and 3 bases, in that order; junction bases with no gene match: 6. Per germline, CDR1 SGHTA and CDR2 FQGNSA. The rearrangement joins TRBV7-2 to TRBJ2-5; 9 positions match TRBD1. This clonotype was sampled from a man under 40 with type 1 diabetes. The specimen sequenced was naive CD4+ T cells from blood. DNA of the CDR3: TGTGCCAGCAGCTTAGGGTCGGGACAGGGAGAAGAGACCCAGTACTTC. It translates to CASSLGSGQGEETQYF.